The table lists the clone carrying this TCR beta chain with a few counts. Antigen specificity is unknown. These data belong to a study of CD8 T cells in ankylosing spondylitis. V lost 8 bases and J 5 bases, leaving 20 bases between the germline ends. This CDR3 has 15 residues. Study observations and caveats: Prior work had noted some motif variants in reactive arthritis blood and synovial fluid.

MiXCR, run by TCRdb on the 5' RACE reads, gives a single entry per CDR3 protein. The table includes around 300,000 distinct CDR3 sequences, about a fifth detected once. This chain joins TRBV12-3 or TRBV12-4 and TRBJ2-3; no reliable D call. This clonotype was obtained from a female donor with ankylosing spondylitis or in good health (not recorded which). What was sequenced was blood, either unsorted or a sorted T cell fraction (not recorded which). The CDR3: CASGRVGSSVDTQYF. The CDR3 DNA sequence: TGTGCCAGCGGTAGAGTGGGGTCCTCCGTAGATACGCAGTATTTT.